Below are 29 T cell receptor beta chains sequenced from a single sample in a study of post-analysis software for immune sequencing data. Regarding the study as a whole: Controls had lower frequencies than patients of roughly five TRBV segments, which included TRBV5-6, TRBV5-1 and TRBV20-1.

For these receptors, no antigen is known. Libraries were made from TCR beta cDNA, and they carried unique molecular identifiers. TCRdb used MiXCR to reprocess the PCR reads, holding one entry per CDR3 protein. The sample yields 350,000 to 500,000 distinct CDR3 sequences, 30% to 45% seen once. Sequencing was performed on blood. Receptors originate from a girl aged 2 to 10 with multiple sclerosis.

This clonotype was seen only once. The rearrangement links TRBV5-1 to TRBJ2-1; the D gene is possibly TRBD2 (6 bases). V shed 3 bases and J shed 3 bases, with 25 bases lying between them. Germline V gene lookup returns CDR1 SGHRS and CDR2 YFSETQ. This CDR3 comprises 19 residues. CDR3 loop: CASSSDAVVAVLLYNEQFF. CDR3 sequence (DNA): TGCGCCAGCAGCTCCGACGCCGTCGTAGCGGTACTCCTCTACAATGAGCAGTTCTTC.

In this sample, this clonotype turned up a few times. The chain is built from TRBV29-1 and TRBJ2-7, with 8 bases lining up with TRBD2. Germline V CDR1 and CDR2: SQVTM, ANQGSEA. The length of the CDR3 is 15 residues. The V and J ends lost 2 bases and 5 bases, in that order; junction bases with no gene match: 11. The chain's CDR3 is CSVERLSGSGHEQYF. Here the CDR3 DNA reads TGCAGCGTTGAACGGTTGAGCGGGAGTGGCCACGAGCAGTACTTC.

This clonotype was seen a handful of times. The V and J genes are TRBV29-1 and TRBJ2-5; 11 bases are shared with TRBD2. V dropped 0 bases and J dropped 3; count of bases not matched to a gene: 3. The CDR3 extends over 15 amino acids. Germline CDR1 SQVTM, CDR2 ANQGSEA. CDR3 sequence reads: CSVEDRLAGKETQYF. In DNA, the CDR3 is TGCAGCGTTGAAGACCGACTAGCGGGGAAAGAGACCCAGTACTTC.

V is TRBV7-2 and J is TRBJ1-5, with 7 bases identical to TRBD1. The CDR3 is 14 residues long. V dropped 5 bases and J dropped 4; count of bases not matched to a gene: 5. Looked up from germline, CDR1 is SGHTA and CDR2 is FQGNSA. The CDR3: CASSQGQLNQPQHF. The CDR3 coding sequence is TGTGCCAGCAGCCAGGGACAGCTAAATCAGCCCCAGCATTTT.

This chain links TRBV27 with TRBJ2-5, with TRBD1 identical over 11 bases. The J call is in doubt because the DNA end fits TRBJ2-7 better. Germline V lookup: CDR1 MNHEY, CDR2 SMNVEV (reference sequence). The CDR3 extends over 14 amino acids. The CDR3 region has the DNA TGTGCCAGCAGTTCGGGGACAGGGGGCTACGAGCAGTACTTC. This gives the protein CASSSGTGGYEQYF.

This clonotype was seen many times. This sequence joins TRBV12-3 or TRBV12-4 and TRBJ2-5; D unresolved. The V end was cut by 4 bases, the J end by 3 bases, with 6 bases between. This CDR3 contains 12 residues. CDR3 region: CASSSLEETQYF. Here the CDR3 DNA reads TGTGCCAGCAGTTCCCTGGAAGAGACCCAGTACTTC.

V and J are TRBV14 and TRBJ1-5; 8 nucleotides match TRBD1. Germline loops: CDR1 SGHDN, CDR2 FVKESK. The J segment lost 5 bases and the V segment lost 4 bases, leaving 7 bases of the junction unmatched. This CDR3 has 15 amino acids. CDR3 sequence (DNA): TGTGCCAGCAGCCCCCGCCGGACAGGGCATCAGCCCCAGCATTTT. It translates to CASSPRRTGHQPQHF. The full variable domain, its missing parts supplied by reference TRBV14 and TRBJ1-5, is EAGVTQFPSHSVIEKGQTVTLRCDPISGHDNLYWYRRVMGKEIKFLLHFVKESKQDESGMPNNRFLAERTGGTYSTLKVQPAELEDSGVYFCASSPRRTGHQPQHFGDGTRLSIL.

This clonotype was detected only a few times. This chain uses TRBV25-1 with TRBJ2-1; 8 bases are shared with TRBD2. The germline V gene encodes CDR1 MGHDK and CDR2 SYGVNS. V trimming: 2 bases; J trimming: 4 bases; junction bases outside the gene matches: 7. The CDR3 runs 16 residues. CDR3 sequence reads: CASSELGGGTYNEQFF. The DNA of the CDR3 is TGTGCCAGCAGTGAACTGGGCGGGGGGACATACAATGAGCAGTTCTTC.

The chain employs TRBV11-2 and TRBJ2-3; 7 bases are a match to TRBD2. With V trimmed by 1 base and J by 8 bases, 12 bases remained unmatched. The germline V gene has CDR1 SGHAT and CDR2 FQNNGV. The CDR3 runs 16 residues. CDR3 in DNA: TGTGCCAGCAGCTTAGTCCGAAAAGGACGCGGGAGTACGCAGTATTTT. It encodes CASSLVRKGRGSTQYF.

V is TRBV18 and J is TRBJ1-2; D is unresolved. Trimming removed 2 bases at V and 10 bases at J, with 14 bases between. The germline CDR1 and CDR2 sequences are KGHSH and LQKENI. The CDR3 contains 13 residues. The CDR3 region is CASSPFGSPLYTF. CDR3 coding DNA: TGTGCCAGCTCACCATTCGGCAGTCCCCTCTACACCTTC.

This clonotype appeared a few times. V is TRBV29-1 and J is TRBJ1-4; TRBD1 aligns across 9 bases. CDR1 and CDR2 (germline): SQVTM, ANQGSEA. The CDR3 has 12 residues. V dropped 3 bases and J dropped 7; count of bases not matched to a gene: 0. This CDR3 is CSVEDRGEKLFF. In nucleotides, the CDR3 is TGCAGCGTTGAGGACAGGGGTGAAAAACTGTTTTTT.

V gene TRBV6-1 combines with J gene TRBJ1-4; D is possibly TRBD1 (6 bases). From germline, CDR1 is MNHNS and CDR2 SASEGT. The CDR3 sequence is 15 residues long. Trimming stripped 6 bases from V and 4 bases from J, with 15 bases between. CDR3: CASSPRQGINEKLFF. CDR3 in DNA: TGTGCCAGCAGCCCGAGGCAGGGGATTAATGAAAAACTGTTTTTT.

CDR3 nucleotide sequence: TGTGCCAGCAGCCGAAGGACTAGCGGCTTCTCCTACAATGAGCAGTTCTTC. Amino acid sequence: CASSRRTSGFSYNEQFF. V is TRBV7-8 and J is TRBJ2-1; TRBD2 aligns across 10 bases. The junction had 7 bases not matched to a gene; V was cut back by 5 bases and J by 0 bases. Germline assignment: CDR1 SGHVS and CDR2 FQNEAQ. This CDR3 has 17 amino acids. Variable domain in full (rest from reference TRBV7-8 and TRBJ2-1): GAGVSQSPRYKVAKRGQDVALRCDPISGHVSLFWYQQALGQGPEFLTYFQNEAQLDKSGLPSDRFFAERPEGSVSTLKIQRTQQEDSAVYLCASSRRTSGFSYNEQFFGPGTRLTVL.

J is TRBJ2-3 and V is TRBV5-1; D ambiguous. CDR1 is SGHRS and CDR2 is YFSETQ in the germline V gene. V lost 5 bases and J 3 bases, leaving 13 bases between the germline ends. The CDR3 is 14 amino acids. The CDR3 DNA is TGCGCCAGCAGTAAACACCTCGAAACAGATACGCAGTATTTT. Its protein is CASSKHLETDTQYF.

This clonotype has only a few counts. The chain has TRBV18 and TRBJ1-4; 8 positions match TRBD1. The CDR3 runs 14 residues. The junction had 5 bases not matched to a gene; V was cut back by 6 bases and J by 5 bases. Per germline, CDR1 KGHSH and CDR2 LQKENI. CDR3 amino acids: CASSRRQGNEKLFF. The CDR3 DNA follows: TGTGCCAGCTCGCGTCGACAGGGGAATGAAAAACTGTTTTTT.

This clonotype was seen repeatedly, ten times or more. The rearrangement uses TRBV7-3 and TRBJ2-7, with D possibly being TRBD1 (5 bases). Trimming took 1 base from V and 0 from J, leaving 10 bases between them. CDR1 SGHTA and CDR2 FQGTGA come from the germline V gene. The CDR3 is 15 residues long. CDR3 in DNA: TGTGCCAGCAGCTTAAGGCCAGGGCCCTCCTACGAGCAGTACTTC. This codes for CASSLRPGPSYEQYF.

This clonotype was picked up a small number of times. The chain is built from TRBV27 and TRBJ1-1; maybe TRBD1 (5 bases). CDR3 size: 13 residues. Germline V gene lookup returns CDR1 MNHEY and CDR2 SMNVEV (reference sequence). Trimming removed 6 bases from V and 4 bases from J, with 12 bases in between. CDR3 protein: CASSSRQLTEAFF. The CDR3 nucleotides are TGTGCCAGCAGCTCCAGACAGCTCACTGAAGCTTTCTTT.

V usage is TRBV28 and J usage is TRBJ2-1; 7 bases are shared with TRBD1. The CDR3 runs to 15 residues. CDR1 is MDHEN and CDR2 is SYDVKM in the germline V gene. Trimming took 6 bases from V and 8 from J; bases not matched to a gene: 13. CDR3: CASSQGTVSRDEQFF. The CDR3 region has the DNA TGTGCCAGCAGCCAAGGGACAGTCAGCCGGGATGAGCAGTTCTTC.

As concerns this clonotype: Germline and junction disagree at one end, which may indicate a read error. The genes are TRBV6-5 and TRBJ2-5, with 7 bases matching TRBD2. The CDR3 totals 18 residues. Germline V CDR1 and CDR2: MNHEY, SVGAGI. The CDR3 region has the DNA TGTGCCGGCAGTTACTTCTGGACTAGTGGGAGCGCTCAAGAGACCCAGTACTTC. Its protein is CAGSYFWTSGSAQETQYF.

The chain carries TRBV28 and TRBJ1-6; D remains ambiguous. Germline V gene lookup returns CDR1 MDHEN and CDR2 SYDVKM. V was trimmed by 6 bases and J by 9 bases, leaving 12 bases between them. This CDR3 region has 13 residues. CDR3 coding DNA: TGTGCCAGCAGCCCCATGCGTCGTTCACCCCTCCACTTT. It translates to CASSPMRRSPLHF.

This clonotype occurred a few times. The J gene is TRBJ2-1, the V gene TRBV18; TRBD1 is a possible D gene (7 bases). The CDR3 contains 14 residues. Trimming stripped 4 bases from V and 7 bases from J, with 14 bases between. In germline, CDR1 is KGHSH, CDR2 LQKENI. CDR3 nucleotide sequence: TGTGCCAGCTCACGCGAGGGGGCGGGGAATGAGCAGTTCTTC. Translating it yields CASSREGAGNEQFF.

CDR3 nucleotide sequence: TGCAGCGTTGGTAGGACACATGGCTACACCTTC. It yields the protein CSVGRTHGYTF. This chain joins TRBV29-1 and TRBJ1-2, with D possibly TRBD1 on 5 matching bases. This CDR3 comprises 11 residues. V was clipped by 4 bases and J by 6 bases, with 9 bases between them. Germline CDR1 reads SQVTM; CDR2 reads ANQGSEA.

This clonotype was recorded only once. The V call is TRBV10-2, the J call TRBJ1-1, with 9 bases aligning to TRBD1. This CDR3 region has 14 residues. Germline V gene sequence: CDR1 WSHSY, CDR2 SAAADI. The V gene end was trimmed by 7 bases and the J gene end by 4 bases; junction bases not matched to a gene: 7. DNA of the CDR3: TGCGCCAGCACCATCGACAGGGGGGTCACTGAAGCTTTCTTT. It codes for CASTIDRGVTEAFF.

This clonotype has just a few counts. V is TRBV7-8 and J is TRBJ1-5, with no clear D. CDR3 size: 13 residues. The V gene's germline CDR1 is SGHVS and CDR2 FQNEAQ. Trimming stripped 10 bases from V and 2 bases from J, with 12 bases between. The CDR3 here is CATDPFGNQPQHF. The CDR3 bases are TGTGCCACCGACCCCTTCGGCAATCAGCCCCAGCATTTT.

This clonotype appeared a few times. J is TRBJ2-1 and V is TRBV11-2, with 7 bases identical to TRBD1. The length of the CDR3 is 14 residues. CDR1 is SGHAT, CDR2 FQNNGV, per germline. V was pared by 1 base and J by 8 bases, with 5 bases of the junction left unmatched. The CDR3 reads CASSLGTGFYEQFF. The DNA of the CDR3 is TGTGCCAGCAGCTTAGGGACAGGATTCTATGAGCAGTTCTTC. The full variable domain, in which reference TRBV11-2 and TRBJ2-1 provide the parts outside the CDR3, is EAGVAQSPRYKIIEKRQSVAFWCNPISGHATLYWYQQILGQGPKLLIQFQNNGVVDDSQLPKDRFSAERLKGVDSTLKIQPAKLEDSAVYLCASSLGTGFYEQFFGPGTRLTVL.

The rearrangement joins TRBV3-1 to TRBJ2-1, with D tentatively TRBD2 (5 bases). The V and J ends lost 4 bases and 3 bases respectively, with 13 bases between them. The germline V gene encodes CDR1 LGHDT and CDR2 YNNKEL (reference sequence). The CDR3 length is 15 residues. Here the CDR3 DNA reads TGTGCCAGCAGCCCAACTAGTTATAGCTACAATGAGCAGTTCTTC. Translation gives CASSPTSYSYNEQFF.

This clonotype was counted only a few times. CDR3 DNA sequence: TGTGCCACCAGCAGAGATCAGGGGGGTCGGTGGGAGCAGTACTTC. The encoded protein is CATSRDQGGRWEQYF. The chain couples TRBV15 to TRBJ2-7; D is perhaps TRBD1 (7 bases). Germline V gene data show CDR1 as LNHNV and CDR2 as YYDKDF (reference sequence). The CDR3 spans 15 residues. The V and J ends lost 0 bases and 7 bases respectively, with 16 bases between them. The variable domain in full, with the rest retrieved from reference TRBV15 and TRBJ2-7, is DAMVIQNPRYQVTQFGKPVTLSCSQTLNHNVMYWYQQKSSQAPKLLFHYYDKDFNNEADTPDNFQSRRPNTSFCFLDIRSPGLGDTAMYLCATSRDQGGRWEQYFGPGTRLTVT.

This clonotype has a handful of counts. The genes are TRBV7-6 and TRBJ2-3; possible D gene TRBD1, 6 bases. CDR1 and CDR2 from the germline V gene are SGHVS and FNYEAQ. This CDR3 contains 15 residues. V was pared by 5 bases and J by 0 bases, with 12 bases between. The CDR3 nucleotides are TGTGCCAGCAGCCTACAGGGAAGGAGCACAGATACGCAGTATTTT. This encodes CASSLQGRSTDTQYF.

This clonotype has more than one count but fewer than ten. The rearrangement links TRBV20-1 to TRBJ1-1; D gene uncertain. The CDR3 loop spans 11 amino acids. Germline V lookup: CDR1 DFQATT, CDR2 SNEGSKA (reference sequence). The V gene lost 1 base and the J gene lost 5 bases, with 5 bases spanning the gap. The CDR3: CSARGDTEAFF. CDR3 bases: TGCAGTGCTAGAGGGGATACTGAAGCTTTCTTT.